The rows below give T cell receptor beta chains drawn from one sample of a study of shared clonotypes between healthy human individuals. Using immunoSEQ multiplex PCR, the repertoire was profiled, and TCRdb retains in-frame clones only, with some absent. The sample has about 660,000 clones, approximately 79% seen once. Sequenced material: memory CD4+ T cells sorted from blood. These receptors all stem from a woman in her 30s in good health. CDR3s include the opening cysteine and the closing phenylalanine or tryptophan. Fields, in order: clone size, D gene, J gene, V gene, CDR3 protein, CDR3 DNA. The D gene is left open where the match is weak. Only some rows state a clone size, as once, few, many or a class for expanded clones.

clone size: NA; D gene: NA; J gene: TRBJ1-2; V gene: TRBV28; CDR3 protein: CASSFWGVNGYTF; CDR3 DNA: TGTGCCAGCAGTTTTTGGGGGGTCAATGGCTACACCTTC
clone size: once; D gene: NA; J gene: TRBJ1-4; V gene: TRBV7-6; CDR3 protein: CASSHGGQSNEKLFF; CDR3 DNA: TGTGCCAGCAGCCACGGAGGGCAGTCTAATGAAAAACTGTTTTTT
clone size: NA; D gene: NA; J gene: TRBJ1-3; V gene: TRBV4-1; CDR3 protein: CASSRSPGRSGNTIYF; CDR3 DNA: TGCGCCAGCAGCCGGAGTCCAGGGCGCTCTGGAAACACCATATATTTT
clone size: NA; D gene: TRBD1; J gene: TRBJ1-4; V gene: TRBV4-1; CDR3 protein: CASSQQTGAWEKLFF; CDR3 DNA: TGCGCCAGCAGCCAACAGACAGGGGCATGGGAAAAACTGTTTTTT
clone size: once; D gene: NA; J gene: TRBJ2-1; V gene: TRBV6-1; CDR3 protein: CASSEGRAINHNEQFF; CDR3 DNA: TGTGCCAGCAGTGAAGGGCGGGCTATAAATCACAATGAGCAGTTCTTC
clone size: NA; D gene: NA; J gene: TRBJ1-1; V gene: TRBV5-1; CDR3 protein: CASSLSGTNVNEAFF; CDR3 DNA: TGCGCCAGCAGCTTATCCGGGACAAACGTTAATGAAGCTTTCTTT
clone size: many; D gene: NA; J gene: TRBJ1-5; V gene: TRBV2; CDR3 protein: CASNNGGEGAQHF; CDR3 DNA: TGTGCCAGCAACAACGGGGGAGAGGGAGCCCAGCATTTT
clone size: few; D gene: NA; J gene: TRBJ1-1; V gene: TRBV7-9; CDR3 protein: CASSFKTHTNTEAFF; CDR3 DNA: TGTGCCAGCAGCTTCAAGACCCACACAAACACTGAAGCTTTCTTT
clone size: many; D gene: TRBD2; J gene: TRBJ2-2; V gene: TRBV29-1; CDR3 protein: CSVGLAGGIGELFF; CDR3 DNA: TGCAGCGTTGGACTAGCGGGAGGCATCGGGGAGCTGTTTTTT
clone size: NA; D gene: NA; J gene: TRBJ2-5; V gene: TRBV5-1; CDR3 protein: CASSFQGLIEETQYF; CDR3 DNA: TGCGCCAGCAGCTTCCAGGGACTGATTGAAGAGACCCAGTACTTC
clone size: NA; D gene: TRBD1; J gene: TRBJ2-7; V gene: TRBV27; CDR3 protein: CASSPWDRVPDEQYF; CDR3 DNA: TGTGCCAGCAGTCCATGGGACAGGGTGCCTGACGAGCAGTACTTC
clone size: NA; D gene: TRBD1; J gene: TRBJ1-2; V gene: TRBV5-4; CDR3 protein: CASTQPGQGVYGYTF; CDR3 DNA: TGTGCCAGCACCCAGCCGGGACAGGGGGTCTATGGCTACACCTTC
clone size: few; D gene: NA; J gene: TRBJ2-7; V gene: TRBV28; CDR3 protein: CASNSHGVEQYF; CDR3 DNA: TGTGCCAGCAACTCCCACGGGGTCGAGCAGTACTTC
clone size: NA; D gene: NA; J gene: TRBJ1-5; V gene: TRBV6-5; CDR3 protein: CASSASGLVGQPQHF; CDR3 DNA: TGTGCCAGCAGCGCATCGGGCCTGGTAGGTCAGCCCCAGCATTTT
clone size: NA; D gene: NA; J gene: TRBJ1-1; V gene: TRBV19; CDR3 protein: CASTARGQPIQAFF; CDR3 DNA: TGTGCCAGTACCGCGCGCGGACAGCCGATACAAGCTTTCTTT
clone size: once; D gene: NA; J gene: TRBJ2-5; V gene: TRBV11-2; CDR3 protein: CASTSGPLPVGTQYF; CDR3 DNA: TGTGCCAGCACCTCTGGGCCTCTACCCGTGGGGACCCAGTACTTC
clone size: NA; D gene: TRBD1; J gene: TRBJ2-2; V gene: TRBV6-5; CDR3 protein: CASSTGAAGELFF; CDR3 DNA: TGTGCCAGCAGTACAGGGGCCGCCGGGGAGCTGTTTTTT
clone size: NA; D gene: TRBD1; J gene: TRBJ2-3; V gene: TRBV27; CDR3 protein: CASSWTGTGVYTQYF; CDR3 DNA: TGTGCCAGCAGTTGGACCGGGACAGGGGTCTATACGCAGTATTTT
clone size: NA; D gene: TRBD1; J gene: TRBJ1-5; V gene: TRBV23-1; CDR3 protein: CASSPFGTGTDEYSNQPQHF; CDR3 DNA: TGCGCCAGCAGTCCCTTTGGGACCGGGACAGACGAATATAGCAATCAGCCCCAGCATTTT
clone size: few; D gene: TRBD1; J gene: TRBJ1-1; V gene: TRBV29-1; CDR3 protein: CSVEGQGATEAFF; CDR3 DNA: TGCAGCGTTGAAGGGCAGGGGGCCACTGAAGCTTTCTTT
clone size: many; D gene: NA; J gene: TRBJ2-1; V gene: TRBV4-1; CDR3 protein: CASSRQDLVQYDEQFF; CDR3 DNA: TGCGCCAGCAGCCGTCAAGATTTAGTCCAGTACGATGAGCAGTTCTTC
clone size: NA; D gene: NA; J gene: TRBJ1-5; V gene: TRBV6-5; CDR3 protein: CASSHDRLANQPQHF; CDR3 DNA: TGTGCCAGCAGTCACGACAGGCTTGCCAATCAGCCCCAGCATTTT
clone size: few; D gene: TRBD1; J gene: TRBJ1-1; V gene: TRBV5-1; CDR3 protein: CASGQGAGTEAFF; CDR3 DNA: TGCGCCAGTGGACAGGGGGCTGGCACTGAAGCTTTCTTT
clone size: NA; D gene: TRBD1; J gene: TRBJ2-7; V gene: TRBV5-1; CDR3 protein: CASSSNPGQGIYEQYF; CDR3 DNA: TGCGCCAGCAGTTCTAACCCGGGACAGGGGATTTACGAGCAGTACTTC
clone size: few; D gene: NA; J gene: TRBJ2-2; V gene: TRBV28; CDR3 protein: CASSLWGARVRTGELFF; CDR3 DNA: TGTGCCAGCAGTCTCTGGGGGGCGCGAGTTCGCACCGGGGAGCTGTTTTTT
clone size: NA; D gene: NA; J gene: TRBJ1-3; V gene: TRBV19; CDR3 protein: CASSIAQAPDTIYF; CDR3 DNA: TGTGCCAGTAGTATCGCGCAGGCCCCGGACACCATATATTTT
clone size: once; D gene: NA; J gene: TRBJ1-5; V gene: TRBV7-2; CDR3 protein: CASSLWGVSNQPQHF; CDR3 DNA: TGTGCCAGCAGCTTGTGGGGGGTGAGCAATCAGCCCCAGCATTTT
clone size: few; D gene: NA; J gene: TRBJ2-3; V gene: TRBV28; CDR3 protein: CASSLWEDTDTQYF; CDR3 DNA: TGTGCCAGCAGTTTGTGGGAGGACACAGATACGCAGTATTTT
clone size: NA; D gene: NA; J gene: TRBJ2-7; V gene: TRBV7-2; CDR3 protein: CASSRTSLTYEQYF; CDR3 DNA: TGTGCCAGCAGTCGGACTTCCCTCACCTACGAGCAGTACTTC
clone size: many; D gene: NA; J gene: TRBJ1-1; V gene: TRBV30; CDR3 protein: CAWSTAGLGEAFF; CDR3 DNA: TGTGCCTGGAGTACAGCGGGGCTTGGTGAAGCTTTCTTT
clone size: once; D gene: TRBD2; J gene: TRBJ2-2; V gene: TRBV28; CDR3 protein: CASLTSVLAGGPGELFF; CDR3 DNA: TGTGCCAGCCTTACAAGTGTACTAGCGGGAGGACCCGGGGAGCTGTTTTTT
clone size: NA; D gene: NA; J gene: TRBJ1-4; V gene: TRBV5-8; CDR3 protein: CASSNPTQGRGGEEKLFF; CDR3 DNA: TGTGCCAGCAGCAACCCCACGCAGGGCCGGGGTGGAGAAGAAAAACTGTTTTTT
clone size: NA; D gene: TRBD1; J gene: TRBJ1-2; V gene: TRBV6-1; CDR3 protein: CASSEGGTGLNYGYTF; CDR3 DNA: TGTGCCAGCAGTGAAGGCGGGACAGGACTTAACTATGGCTACACCTTC
clone size: NA; D gene: TRBD1; J gene: TRBJ1-5; V gene: TRBV5-6; CDR3 protein: CASSLWDRDQPQHF; CDR3 DNA: TGTGCCAGCAGCTTGTGGGACAGGGATCAGCCCCAGCATTTT
clone size: NA; D gene: NA; J gene: TRBJ1-4; V gene: TRBV6-5; CDR3 protein: CASSYEGGGRLFF; CDR3 DNA: TGTGCCAGCAGTTACGAAGGCGGCGGCCGACTGTTTTTT
clone size: NA; D gene: NA; J gene: TRBJ1-2; V gene: TRBV14; CDR3 protein: CASSQEWNREKYGYTF; CDR3 DNA: TGTGCCAGCAGCCAAGAATGGAACAGGGAGAAGTATGGCTACACCTTC
clone size: NA; D gene: NA; J gene: TRBJ1-3; V gene: TRBV7-8; CDR3 protein: CASSLERNSGNTIYF; CDR3 DNA: TGTGCCAGCAGCTTAGAAAGGAACTCTGGAAACACCATATATTTT
clone size: NA; D gene: TRBD1; J gene: TRBJ2-5; V gene: TRBV5-1; CDR3 protein: CASSPGQGRETQYF; CDR3 DNA: TGCGCCAGCAGCCCTGGACAGGGAAGAGAGACCCAGTACTTC
clone size: once; D gene: TRBD2; J gene: TRBJ2-1; V gene: TRBV25-1; CDR3 protein: CASSDSGGPRNEQFF; CDR3 DNA: TGTGCCAGCAGTGACTCGGGAGGGCCTAGGAATGAGCAGTTCTTC
clone size: NA; D gene: NA; J gene: TRBJ1-3; V gene: TRBV2; CDR3 protein: CASSERVVGNTIYF; CDR3 DNA: TGTGCCAGCAGTGAGCGGGTGGTAGGAAACACCATATATTTT